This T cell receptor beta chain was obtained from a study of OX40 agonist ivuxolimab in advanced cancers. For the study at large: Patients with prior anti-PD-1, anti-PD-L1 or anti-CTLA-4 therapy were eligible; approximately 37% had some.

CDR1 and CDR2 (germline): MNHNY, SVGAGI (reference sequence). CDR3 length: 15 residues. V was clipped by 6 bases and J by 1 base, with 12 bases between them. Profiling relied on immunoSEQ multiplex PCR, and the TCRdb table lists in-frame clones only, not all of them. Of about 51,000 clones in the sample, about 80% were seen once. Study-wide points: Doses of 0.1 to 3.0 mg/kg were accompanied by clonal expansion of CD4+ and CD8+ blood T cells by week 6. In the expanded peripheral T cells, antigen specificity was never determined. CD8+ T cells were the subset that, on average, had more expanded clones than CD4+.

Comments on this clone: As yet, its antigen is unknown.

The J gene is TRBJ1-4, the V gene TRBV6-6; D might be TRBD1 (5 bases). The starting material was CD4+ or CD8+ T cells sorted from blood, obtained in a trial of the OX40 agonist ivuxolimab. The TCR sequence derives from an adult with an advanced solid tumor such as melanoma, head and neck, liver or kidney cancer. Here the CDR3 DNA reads TGTGCCAGCAGCCCGGACATACGAACTAATGAAAAACTGTTTTTT. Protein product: CASSPDIRTNEKLFF.